This T cell receptor (beta chain) was observed in a study of control samples from healthy donors and cancer patients. V was pared by 2 bases and J by 5 bases, with 12 bases between. CDR3 length: 14 amino acids. CDR1 is MNHEY, CDR2 SVGAGI, per germline. Repertoires were generated with immunoSEQ multiplex PCR, while TCRdb's copy carries only in-frame clones and drops some. The sample lists some 410,000 clones; more than 80% were seen once. The sample comprised PBMCs. V gene TRBV6-5 combines with J gene TRBJ2-5; TRBD2 is a possible D gene (5 bases). The receptor was derived from a man aged 35 to 55 with head and neck cancer. The CDR3 sequence is CASSYLRGRETQYF. In nucleotides, the CDR3 is TGTGCCAGCAGTTACCTCCGGGGTCGGGAGACCCAGTACTTC.